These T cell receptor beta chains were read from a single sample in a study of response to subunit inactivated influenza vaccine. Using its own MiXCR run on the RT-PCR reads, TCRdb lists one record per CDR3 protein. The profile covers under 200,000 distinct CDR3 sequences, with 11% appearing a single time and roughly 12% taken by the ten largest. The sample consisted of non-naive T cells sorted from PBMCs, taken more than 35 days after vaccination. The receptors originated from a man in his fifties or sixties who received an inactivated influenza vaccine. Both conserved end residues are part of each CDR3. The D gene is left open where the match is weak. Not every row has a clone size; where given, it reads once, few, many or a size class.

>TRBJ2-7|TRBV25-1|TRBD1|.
CASSEPGQGYEQYF
TGTGCCAGCAGTGAACCGGGACAGGGGTACGAGCAGTACTTC
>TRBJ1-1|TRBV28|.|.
CASSTLQGNTEAFF
TGTGCCAGCAGTACGTTACAGGGGAACACTGAAGCTTTCTTT
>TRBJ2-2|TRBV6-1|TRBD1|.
CASRKGQGTGELFF
TGTGCCAGCAGAAAAGGACAGGGGACCGGGGAGCTGTTTTTT
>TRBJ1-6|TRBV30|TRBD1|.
CAWSGTGVGSPLHF
TGTGCCTGGAGTGGGACAGGCGTCGGTTCACCCCTCCACTTT
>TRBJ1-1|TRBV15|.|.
CATSRETGEAFF
TGTGCCACCAGCAGAGAGACAGGTGAAGCTTTCTTT
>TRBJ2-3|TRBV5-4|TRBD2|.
CASSLGPGGPADTQYF
TGTGCCAGCAGCTTGGGACCGGGAGGGCCGGCAGATACGCAGTATTTT
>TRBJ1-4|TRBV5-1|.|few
CASSRPGPPGLPEKLFF
TGCGCCAGCAGCCGGCCGGGGCCTCCCGGACTTCCTGAAAAACTGTTTTTT
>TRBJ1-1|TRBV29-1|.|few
CSVRRGRGMNTEAFF
TGCAGTGTTAGAAGGGGGAGAGGAATGAACACTGAAGCTTTCTTT
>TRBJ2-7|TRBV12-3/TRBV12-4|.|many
CASTQGPGDLVF
TGTGCCAGCACCCAGGGGCCCGGGGACTTGGTTTTC
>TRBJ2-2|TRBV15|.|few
CATSRDLEGPRELFF
TGTGCCACCAGCAGAGATCTCGAGGGTCCTAGGGAGCTGTTTTTT
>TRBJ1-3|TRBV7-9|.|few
CASSLETSGSGNTIYF
TGTGCCAGCAGCTTGGAGACCTCAGGGTCTGGAAACACCATATATTTT
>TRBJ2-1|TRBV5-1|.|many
CASSSEHEQFF
TGCGCCAGCAGCTCGGAGCATGAGCAGTTCTTC
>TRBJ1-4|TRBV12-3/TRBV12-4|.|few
CASSGAGPTNEKLFF
TGTGCCAGCAGTGGAGCAGGGCCAACTAATGAAAAACTGTTTTTT
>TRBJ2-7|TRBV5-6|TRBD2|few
CASSLGLAGSEQYF
TGTGCCAGCAGCTTGGGACTAGCGGGCAGCGAGCAGTACTTC
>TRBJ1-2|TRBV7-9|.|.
CASSFHPEYGYTF
TGTGCCAGCAGCTTCCACCCTGAGTATGGCTACACCTTC
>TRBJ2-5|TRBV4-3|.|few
CASSPQGVKGETQYF
TGCGCCAGCAGCCCCCAAGGGGTAAAGGGGGAGACCCAGTACTTC
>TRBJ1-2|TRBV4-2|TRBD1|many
CASSQGMGQGFGGYTF
TGTGCCAGCAGCCAAGGAATGGGACAGGGCTTTGGAGGCTACACCTTC
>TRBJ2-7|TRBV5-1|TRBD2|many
CASSLGSGSTFSYEQYF
TGCGCCAGCAGCTTGGGTAGCGGGAGTACTTTTTCCTACGAGCAGTACTTC
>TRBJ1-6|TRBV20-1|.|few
CSARVGTADSPLHF
TGCAGTGCTAGAGTGGGAACGGCGGATTCACCCCTCCACTTT
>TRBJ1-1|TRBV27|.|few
CASSLNPRVGTEAFF
TGTGCCAGCAGTTTAAACCCCAGGGTGGGAACTGAAGCTTTCTTT
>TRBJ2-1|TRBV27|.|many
CASSPPIWRTYNEQFF
TGTGCCAGCAGTCCTCCTATCTGGAGGACCTACAATGAGCAGTTCTTC
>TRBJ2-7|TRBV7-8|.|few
CASSSAWTASSYEQYF
TGTGCCAGCAGCTCTGCATGGACGGCAAGCTCCTACGAGCAGTACTTC
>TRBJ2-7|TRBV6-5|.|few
CASSYGQWTYEQYF
TGTGCCAGCAGTTACGGACAGTGGACCTACGAGCAGTACTTC
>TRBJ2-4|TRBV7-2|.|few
CASREGGPKNIQYF
TGTGCCAGCAGAGAGGGGGGACCCAAAAACATTCAGTACTTC
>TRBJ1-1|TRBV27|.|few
CASSPEGYTEAFF
TGTGCCAGCAGTCCAGAGGGATACACTGAAGCTTTCTTT
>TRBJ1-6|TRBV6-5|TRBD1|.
CASSYSGQGSSPLHF
TGTGCCAGCAGTTACTCGGGACAGGGTAGTTCACCCCTCCACTTT
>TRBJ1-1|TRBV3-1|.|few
CASSQAWGAEAFF
TGTGCCAGCAGCCAAGCGTGGGGTGCTGAAGCTTTCTTT
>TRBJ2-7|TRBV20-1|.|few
CSAQADEQYF
TGCAGTGCCCAGGCTGACGAGCAGTACTTC
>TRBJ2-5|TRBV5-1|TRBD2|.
CASSPQSGGLFQETQYF
TGCGCCAGCAGCCCCCAGAGCGGGGGATTATTCCAAGAGACCCAGTACTTC
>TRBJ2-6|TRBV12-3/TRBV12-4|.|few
CASREDSAGANVLTF
TGTGCCAGCAGGGAGGACAGCGCTGGGGCCAACGTCCTGACTTTC
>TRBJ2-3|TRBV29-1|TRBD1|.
CSVGTGRTDTQYF
TGCAGCGTTGGGACAGGACGCACAGATACGCAGTATTTT
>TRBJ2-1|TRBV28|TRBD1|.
CASSLSRGRFSNEQFF
TGTGCCAGCAGTTTATCTAGGGGGCGTTTTAGCAATGAGCAGTTCTTC
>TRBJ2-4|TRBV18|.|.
CASSPGGTDADLAKNIQYF
TGTGCCAGCTCACCAGGGGGAACAGACGCTGACCTAGCCAAAAACATTCAGTACTTC
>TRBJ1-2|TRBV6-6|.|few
CASSYAGNYGYTF
TGTGCCAGCAGTTACGCAGGCAACTATGGCTACACCTTC
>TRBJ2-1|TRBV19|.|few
CASSRVAKDNEQFF
TGTGCCAGTAGTAGAGTAGCGAAAGACAATGAGCAGTTCTTC
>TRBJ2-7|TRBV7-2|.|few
CASSFSGPYYEQYF
TGTGCCAGCAGCTTTTCTGGACCTTACTACGAGCAGTACTTC
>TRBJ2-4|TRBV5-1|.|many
CASSGSGTKNIQYF
TGCGCCAGCAGTGGCTCGGGAACCAAAAACATTCAGTACTTC
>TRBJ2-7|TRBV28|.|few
CATRGTRTYEQYF
TGTGCCACCCGTGGGACCCGAACCTACGAGCAGTACTTC
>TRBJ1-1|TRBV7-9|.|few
CASSLAPGHTEAFF
TGTGCCAGCAGCTTAGCTCCGGGACACACTGAAGCTTTCTTT
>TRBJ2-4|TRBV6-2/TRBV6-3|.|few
CASSYLVRLAKNIQYF
TGTGCCAGCAGTTACCTGGTCAGGCTAGCCAAAAACATTCAGTACTTC
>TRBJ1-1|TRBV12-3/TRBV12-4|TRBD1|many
CASSTGQVGTEAFF
TGTGCCAGCAGTACGGGACAGGTGGGAACTGAAGCTTTCTTT
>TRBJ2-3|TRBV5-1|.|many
CASSSLAPSTDTQYF
TGCGCCAGCAGCTCTCTAGCGCCGAGCACAGATACGCAGTATTTT
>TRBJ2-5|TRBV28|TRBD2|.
CASSLLRGVIAQETQYF
TGTGCCAGCAGTTTATTGCGGGGGGTAATAGCCCAAGAGACCCAGTACTTC
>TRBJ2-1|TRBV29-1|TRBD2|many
CSVEDQGTSGRVHEQFF
TGCAGCGTTGAAGATCAAGGGACTAGCGGGAGGGTGCATGAGCAGTTCTTC
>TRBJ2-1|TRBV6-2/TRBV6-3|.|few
CASLIDGGRRYEQFF
TGTGCCAGCCTTATTGATGGGGGGCGTAGGTATGAGCAGTTCTTC
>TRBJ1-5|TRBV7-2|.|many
CASSLVAGNNQPQHF
TGTGCCAGCAGCTTAGTGGCGGGGAACAATCAGCCCCAGCATTTT
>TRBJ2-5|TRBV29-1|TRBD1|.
CSVEVGTGGIQETQYF
TGCAGCGTTGAAGTGGGGACAGGGGGAATCCAAGAGACCCAGTACTTC
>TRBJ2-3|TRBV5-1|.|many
CASSLAQGHTQYF
TGCGCCAGCAGCTTGGCGCAGGGCCATACGCAGTATTTT
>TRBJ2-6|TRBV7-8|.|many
CASSLARLTRRSGANVLTF
TGTGCCAGCAGCTTAGCCCGACTCACGAGACGCTCTGGGGCCAACGTCCTGACTTTC
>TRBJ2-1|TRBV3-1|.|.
CASSQVDTPGNEQLF
TGTGCCAGCAGCCAAGTTGATACCCCGGGGAATGAGCAGCTCTTC
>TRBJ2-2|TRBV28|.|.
CASSSSGTQNTGELFF
TGTGCCAGCAGTTCCTCCGGGACCCAGAACACCGGGGAGCTGTTTTTT